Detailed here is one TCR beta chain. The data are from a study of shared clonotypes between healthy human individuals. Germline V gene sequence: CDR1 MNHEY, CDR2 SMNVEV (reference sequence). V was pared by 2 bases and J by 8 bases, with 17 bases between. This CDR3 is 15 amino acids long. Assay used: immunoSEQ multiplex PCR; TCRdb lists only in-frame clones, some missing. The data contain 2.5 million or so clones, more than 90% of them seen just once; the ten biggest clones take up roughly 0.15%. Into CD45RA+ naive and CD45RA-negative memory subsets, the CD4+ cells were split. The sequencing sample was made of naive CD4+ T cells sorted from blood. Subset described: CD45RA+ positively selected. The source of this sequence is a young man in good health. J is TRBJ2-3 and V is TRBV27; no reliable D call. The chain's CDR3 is CASSLKGRSVGTQYF. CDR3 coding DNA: TGTGCCAGCAGTTTAAAGGGTCGGTCGGTAGGTACGCAGTATTTT.